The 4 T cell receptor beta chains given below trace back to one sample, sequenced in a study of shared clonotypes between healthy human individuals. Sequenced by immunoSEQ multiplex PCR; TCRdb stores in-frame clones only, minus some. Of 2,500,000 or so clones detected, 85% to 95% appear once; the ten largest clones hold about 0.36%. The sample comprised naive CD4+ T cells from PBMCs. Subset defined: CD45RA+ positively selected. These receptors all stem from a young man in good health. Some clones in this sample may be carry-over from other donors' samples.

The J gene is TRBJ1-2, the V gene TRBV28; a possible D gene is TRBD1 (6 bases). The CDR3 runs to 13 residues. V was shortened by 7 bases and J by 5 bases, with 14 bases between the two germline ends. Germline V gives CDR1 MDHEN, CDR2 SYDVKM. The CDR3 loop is CASTPGTTYGYTF. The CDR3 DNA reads TGTGCCAGCACCCCCGGGACAACGTATGGCTACACCTTC.

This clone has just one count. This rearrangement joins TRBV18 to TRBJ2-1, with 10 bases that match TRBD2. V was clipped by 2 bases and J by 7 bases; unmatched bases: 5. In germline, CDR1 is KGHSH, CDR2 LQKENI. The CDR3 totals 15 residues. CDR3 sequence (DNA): TGTGCCAGCTCACCATGGACTAGCGGTTTAAATGAGCAGTTCTTC. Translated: CASSPWTSGLNEQFF. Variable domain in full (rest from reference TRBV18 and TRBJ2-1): NAGVMQNPRHLVRRRGQEARLRCSPMKGHSHVYWYRQLPEEGLKFMVYLQKENIIDESGMPKERFSAEFPKEGPSILRIQQVVRGDSAAYFCASSPWTSGLNEQFFGPGTRLTVL.

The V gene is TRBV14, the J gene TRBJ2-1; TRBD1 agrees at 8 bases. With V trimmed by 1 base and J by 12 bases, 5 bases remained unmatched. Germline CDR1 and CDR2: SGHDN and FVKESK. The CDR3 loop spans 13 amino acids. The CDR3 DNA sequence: TGTGCCAGCAGCCAAGGGACAGGGCGCGGGCAGTTCTTC. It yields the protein CASSQGTGRGQFF.

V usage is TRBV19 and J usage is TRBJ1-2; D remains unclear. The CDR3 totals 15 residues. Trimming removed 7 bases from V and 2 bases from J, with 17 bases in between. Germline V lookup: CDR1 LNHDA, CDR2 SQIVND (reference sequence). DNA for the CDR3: TGTGCCAGTATCCCGAGACCGGGAGGGAACTATGGCTACACCTTC. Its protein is CASIPRPGGNYGYTF.